The table lists the clone carrying this TCR beta chain with a count of one. Its antigen is as yet unknown. The data originate from a study of cytomegalovirus exposure and HLA in healthy donors. Overall study results and limits: A few of the chains that were CMV-associated were confirmed in vitro to be specific for CMV antigens. HLA alleles were associated with some 17,000 TCR beta sequences in a later analysis at 0.05 false discovery rate.

In nominal health when sampled, donors likely had unrecorded immune exposures nonetheless. Researchers ran the PCR with 60 Vbeta and 13 Jbeta primers. The data were produced by immunoSEQ multiplex PCR, yet TCRdb's version contains in-frame clones alone and is incomplete. This sample yields roughly 150,000 clones, of which approximately 78% are seen a single time; around 0.91% belongs to the top ten. Trimming at V came to 5 bases and at J to 0 bases, leaving 6 bases not matched to a gene. This CDR3 region has 15 residues. CDR1 and CDR2 from the germline V gene are SEHNR and FQNEAQ (reference sequence).

This TCR derives from a girl between 2 and 10 years old in good health and CMV-seropositive. The V and J genes are TRBV7-9 and TRBJ2-7; 8 nucleotides align to TRBD2. Sequencing input: PBMCs. The CDR3: CASSQTSGVSYEQYF. In DNA form, the CDR3 reads TGTGCCAGCAGCCAAACTAGCGGAGTCTCCTACGAGCAGTACTTC.